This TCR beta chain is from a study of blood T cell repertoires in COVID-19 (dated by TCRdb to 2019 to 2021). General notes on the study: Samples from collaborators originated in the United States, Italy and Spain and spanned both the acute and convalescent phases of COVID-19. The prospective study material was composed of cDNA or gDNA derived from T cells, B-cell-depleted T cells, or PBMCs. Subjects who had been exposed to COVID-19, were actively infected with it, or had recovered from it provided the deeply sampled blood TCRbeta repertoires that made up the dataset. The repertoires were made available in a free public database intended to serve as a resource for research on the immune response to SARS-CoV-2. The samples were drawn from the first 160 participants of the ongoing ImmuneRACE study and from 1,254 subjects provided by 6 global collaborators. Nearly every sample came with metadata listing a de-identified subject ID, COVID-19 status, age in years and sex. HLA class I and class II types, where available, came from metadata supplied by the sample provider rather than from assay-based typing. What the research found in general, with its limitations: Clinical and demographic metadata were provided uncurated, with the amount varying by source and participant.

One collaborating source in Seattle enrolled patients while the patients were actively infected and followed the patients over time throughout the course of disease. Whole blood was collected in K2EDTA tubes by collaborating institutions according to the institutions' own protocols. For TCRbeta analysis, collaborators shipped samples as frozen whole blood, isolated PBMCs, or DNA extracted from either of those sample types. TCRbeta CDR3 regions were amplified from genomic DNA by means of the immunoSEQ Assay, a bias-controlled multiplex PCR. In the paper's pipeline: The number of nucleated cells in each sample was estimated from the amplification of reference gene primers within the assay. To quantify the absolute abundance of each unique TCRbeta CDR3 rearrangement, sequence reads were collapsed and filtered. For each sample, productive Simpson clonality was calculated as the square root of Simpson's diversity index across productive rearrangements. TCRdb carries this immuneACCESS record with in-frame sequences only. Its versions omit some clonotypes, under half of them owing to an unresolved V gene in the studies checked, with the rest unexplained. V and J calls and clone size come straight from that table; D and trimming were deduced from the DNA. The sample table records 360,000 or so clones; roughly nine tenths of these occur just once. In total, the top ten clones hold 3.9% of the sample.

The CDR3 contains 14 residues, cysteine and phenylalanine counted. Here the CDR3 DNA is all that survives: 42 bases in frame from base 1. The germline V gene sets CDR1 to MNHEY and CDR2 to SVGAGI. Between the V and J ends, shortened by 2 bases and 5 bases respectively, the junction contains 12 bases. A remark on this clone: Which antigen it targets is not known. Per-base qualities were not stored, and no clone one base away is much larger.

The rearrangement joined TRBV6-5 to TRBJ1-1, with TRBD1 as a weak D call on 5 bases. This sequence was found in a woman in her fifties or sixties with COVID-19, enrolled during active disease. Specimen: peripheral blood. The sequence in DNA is TGTGCCAGCAGTTACATGAAGGGGAGGACTGAAGCTTTCTTT. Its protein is CASSYMKGRTEAFF.